This passage covers 8 T cell receptor beta chains from one sample sequenced in a study of blood T cell repertoires in COVID-19. Assay: immunoSEQ multiplex PCR; the TCRdb copy retains only in-frame clones and omits some. The sample holds approximately 140,000 clones, around 81% seen once. Sequencing was done on a sample of peripheral blood. The receptor source for this set is a middle-aged woman with active or convalescent COVID-19.

This rearrangement joins TRBV29-1 to TRBJ1-4; the D gene is possibly TRBD1 (5 bases). Trimming removed 6 bases from V and 0 bases from J, with 11 bases in between. This CDR3 has 14 amino acids. Germline V CDR1 and CDR2: SQVTM, ANQGSEA. For the CDR3, the DNA is TGCAGCGTGAGACAGCTACCAACTAATGAAAAACTGTTTTTT. It translates to CSVRQLPTNEKLFF.

This chain links TRBV27 with TRBJ2-2; 7 nucleotides line up with TRBD2. V was clipped by 0 bases and J by 1 base; unmatched bases: 5. The length of the CDR3 is 17 residues. In germline, CDR1 is MNHEY, CDR2 SMNVEV (reference sequence). The CDR3 DNA is TGTGCCAGCAGTTTATCGTCCGGGAGGCTGAACACCGGGGAGCTGTTTTTT. Its protein is CASSLSSGRLNTGELFF.

CDR3 sequence reads: CASAGTGTNQPQHF. The CDR3 bases are TGTGCCAGCGCCGGGACAGGGACCAATCAGCCCCAGCATTTT. The J gene is TRBJ1-5, the V gene TRBV19; 9 positions agree with TRBD1. CDR3 length equals 14 residues. Trimming removed 9 bases from V and 3 bases from J; junction bases left unmatched: 6. The V gene's germline CDR1 is LNHDA and CDR2 SQIVND (reference sequence).

This clone was recorded once. The CDR3 region has the DNA TGTGCCAGCAGTTTATTCCCGGACAGCGTCTATGGCTACACCTTC. Translating gives CASSLFPDSVYGYTF. The J gene is TRBJ1-2, the V gene TRBV28; possible D gene TRBD1, 6 bases. The CDR3 consists of 15 residues. The germline V gene has CDR1 MDHEN and CDR2 SYDVKM. V was clipped by 1 base and J by 4 bases, with 13 bases between them.

CDR3 DNA: TGTGCCAGCAGCCAAGGGACAGGGAAGCTTAGCAATCAGCCCCAGCATTTT. Translation gives CASSQGTGKLSNQPQHF. The rearrangement joins TRBV7-9 to TRBJ1-5, with 9 bases aligning to TRBD1. The CDR3 extends over 17 amino acids. The J segment lost 0 bases and the V segment lost 5 bases, leaving 8 bases of the junction unmatched. In germline, CDR1 is SEHNR, CDR2 FQNEAQ (reference sequence).

This clone was found a few times. CDR3 amino acids: CASSVSSYEQYF. DNA for the CDR3: TGCGCCAGCAGCGTTAGCTCCTACGAGCAGTACTTC. The chain links TRBV5-1 to TRBJ2-7, with D unclear. Germline CDR1 reads SGHRS; CDR2 reads YFSETQ. CDR3 length: 12 amino acids. V lost 4 bases, J lost 0 bases, and 5 bases lay in between.

With regard to this clone: The sample holds other DNA sequences that translate to the same CDR3. V and J are TRBV18 and TRBJ2-5; D unresolved. This CDR3 is built from 13 residues. Trimming removed 0 bases at V and 4 bases at J, with 6 bases between. CDR1 and CDR2 from the germline V gene are KGHSH and LQKENI. The CDR3 here is CASSPPAGETQYF. The CDR3 nucleotides read TGTGCCAGCTCACCACCGGCAGGAGAGACCCAGTACTTC.

The gene calls are TRBV5-1 and TRBJ2-3; 9 bases are a match to TRBD2. The V segment lost 0 bases and the J segment 6 bases; nucleotides outside the gene matches: 8. This CDR3 is 16 amino acids long. From germline, CDR1 is SGHRS and CDR2 YFSETQ. As DNA, the CDR3 is TGCGCCAGCAGCTTGGCGGCGGGGGGGCTGGCGGATACGCAGTATTTT. It yields the protein CASSLAAGGLADTQYF.